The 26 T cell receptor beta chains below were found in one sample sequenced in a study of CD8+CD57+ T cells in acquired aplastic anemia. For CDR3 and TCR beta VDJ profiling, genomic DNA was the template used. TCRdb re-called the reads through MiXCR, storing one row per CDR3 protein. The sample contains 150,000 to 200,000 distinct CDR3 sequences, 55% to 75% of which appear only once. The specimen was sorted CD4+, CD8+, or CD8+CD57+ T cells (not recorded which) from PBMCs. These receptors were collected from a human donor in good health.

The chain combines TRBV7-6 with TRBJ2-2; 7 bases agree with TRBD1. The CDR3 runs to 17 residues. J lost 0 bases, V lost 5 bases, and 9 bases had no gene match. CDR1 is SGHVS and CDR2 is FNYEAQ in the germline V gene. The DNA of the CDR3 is TGTGCCAGCAGCCCCCCGGTAGGGACAGCGAACACCGGGGAGCTGTTTTTT. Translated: CASSPPVGTANTGELFF.

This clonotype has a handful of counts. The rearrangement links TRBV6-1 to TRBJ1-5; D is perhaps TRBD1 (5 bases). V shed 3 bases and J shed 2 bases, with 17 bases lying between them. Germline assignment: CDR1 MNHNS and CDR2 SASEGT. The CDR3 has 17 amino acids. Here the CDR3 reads CASSDWELRGGNQPQHF. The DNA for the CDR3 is TGTGCCAGCAGTGATTGGGAACTGAGAGGGGGCAATCAGCCCCAGCATTTT.

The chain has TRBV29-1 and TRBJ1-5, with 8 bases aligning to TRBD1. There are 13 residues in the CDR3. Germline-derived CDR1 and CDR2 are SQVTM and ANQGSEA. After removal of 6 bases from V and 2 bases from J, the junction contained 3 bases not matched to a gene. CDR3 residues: CSVQGQGNQPQHF. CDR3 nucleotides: TGCAGCGTCCAGGGACAGGGCAATCAGCCCCAGCATTTT.

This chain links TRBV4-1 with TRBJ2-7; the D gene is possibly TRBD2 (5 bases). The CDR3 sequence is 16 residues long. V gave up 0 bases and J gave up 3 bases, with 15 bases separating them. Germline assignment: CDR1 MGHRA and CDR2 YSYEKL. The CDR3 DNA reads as TGCGCCAGCAGCCAAGATCGGCAGCCCGGAGGCTACGAGCAGTACTTC. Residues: CASSQDRQPGGYEQYF.

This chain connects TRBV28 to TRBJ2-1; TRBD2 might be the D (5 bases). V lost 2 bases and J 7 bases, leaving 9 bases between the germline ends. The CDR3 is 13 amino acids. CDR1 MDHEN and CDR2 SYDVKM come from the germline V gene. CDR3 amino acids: CASSLGLGNEQFF. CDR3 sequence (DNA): TGTGCCAGCAGTTTAGGACTGGGGAATGAGCAGTTCTTC.

CDR3 residues: CASSETGNSPLHF. The CDR3, as DNA: TGTGCCAGCAGTGAAACGGGGAATTCACCCCTCCACTTT. The chain recombines TRBV2 with TRBJ1-6; D ambiguous. Germline CDR1 reads SNHLY; CDR2 reads FYNNEI. The CDR3 spans 13 residues. V was cut by 2 bases and J by 7 bases, with 6 bases left in between. The full variable domain, completed using reference TRBV2 and TRBJ1-6, is EPEVTQTPSHQVTQMGQEVILRCVPISNHLYFYWYRQILGQKVEFLVSFYNNEISEKSEIFDDQFSVERPDGSNFTLKIRSTKLEDSAMYFCASSETGNSPLHFGNGTRLTVT.

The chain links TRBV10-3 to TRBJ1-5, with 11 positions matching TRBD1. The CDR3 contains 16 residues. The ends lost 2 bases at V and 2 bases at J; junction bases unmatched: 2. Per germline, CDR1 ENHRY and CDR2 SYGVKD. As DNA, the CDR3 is TGTGCCATCAGTGAGCCGGGACAGGGGGGCAATCAGCCCCAGCATTTT. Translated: CAISEPGQGGNQPQHF.

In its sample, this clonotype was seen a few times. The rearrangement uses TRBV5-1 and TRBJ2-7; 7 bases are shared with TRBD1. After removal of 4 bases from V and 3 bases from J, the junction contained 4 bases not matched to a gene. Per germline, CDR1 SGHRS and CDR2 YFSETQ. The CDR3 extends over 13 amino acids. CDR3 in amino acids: CASSPNRGYEQYF. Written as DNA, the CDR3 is TGCGCCAGCAGCCCAAACAGGGGCTACGAGCAGTACTTC. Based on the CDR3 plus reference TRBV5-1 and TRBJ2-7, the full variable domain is KAGVTQTPRYLIKTRGQQVTLSCSPISGHRSVSWYQQTPGQGLQFLFEYFSETQRNKGNFPGRFSGRQFSNSRSEMNVSTLELGDSALYLCASSPNRGYEQYFGPGTRLTVT.

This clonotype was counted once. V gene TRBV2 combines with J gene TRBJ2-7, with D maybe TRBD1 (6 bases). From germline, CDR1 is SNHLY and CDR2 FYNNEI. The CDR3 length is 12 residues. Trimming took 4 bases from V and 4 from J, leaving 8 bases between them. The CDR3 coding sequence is TGTGCCAGCAGTGTCGGACAGTACGAGCAGTACTTC. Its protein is CASSVGQYEQYF.

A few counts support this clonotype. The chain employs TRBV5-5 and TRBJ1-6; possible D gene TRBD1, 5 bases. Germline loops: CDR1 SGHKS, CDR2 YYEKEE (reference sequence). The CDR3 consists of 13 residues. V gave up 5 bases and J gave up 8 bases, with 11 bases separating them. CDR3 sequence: CASRWDGHSPLHF. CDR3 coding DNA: TGTGCCAGCAGATGGGACGGCCATTCACCCCTCCACTTT. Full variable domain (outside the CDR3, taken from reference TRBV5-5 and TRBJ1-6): DAGVTQSPTHLIKTRGQQVTLRCSPISGHKSVSWYQQVLGQGPQFIFQYYEKEERGRGNFPDRFSARQFPNYSSELNVNALLLGDSALYLCASRWDGHSPLHFGNGTRLTVT.

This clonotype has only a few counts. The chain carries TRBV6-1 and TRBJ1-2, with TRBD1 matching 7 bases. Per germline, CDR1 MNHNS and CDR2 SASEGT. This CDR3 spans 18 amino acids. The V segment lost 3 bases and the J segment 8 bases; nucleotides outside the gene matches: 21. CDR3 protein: CASSEQGVLSSGVGGYTF. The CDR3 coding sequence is TGTGCCAGCAGTGAGCAGGGGGTATTGTCAAGCGGTGTGGGCGGCTACACCTTC.

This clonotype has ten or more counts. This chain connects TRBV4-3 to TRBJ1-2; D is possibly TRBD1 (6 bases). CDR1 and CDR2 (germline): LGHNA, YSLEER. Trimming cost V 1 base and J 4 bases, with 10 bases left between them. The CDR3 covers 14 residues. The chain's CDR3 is CASSQGQVSYGYTF. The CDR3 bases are TGCGCCAGCAGCCAAGGACAGGTCTCCTATGGCTACACCTTC.

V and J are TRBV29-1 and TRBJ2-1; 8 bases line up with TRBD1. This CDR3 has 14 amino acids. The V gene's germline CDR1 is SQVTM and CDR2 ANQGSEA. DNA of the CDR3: TGCAGTGCTCTTACCGGACAGGGTTACAATGAGCAGTTCTTC. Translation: CSALTGQGYNEQFF.

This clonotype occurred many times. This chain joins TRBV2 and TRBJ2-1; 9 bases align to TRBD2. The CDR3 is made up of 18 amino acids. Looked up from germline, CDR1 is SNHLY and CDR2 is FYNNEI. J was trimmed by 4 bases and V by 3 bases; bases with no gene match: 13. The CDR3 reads CASSDEVLAGSSYNEQFF. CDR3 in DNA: TGTGCCAGCAGTGATGAGGTTCTAGCGGGATCCTCGTACAATGAGCAGTTCTTC.

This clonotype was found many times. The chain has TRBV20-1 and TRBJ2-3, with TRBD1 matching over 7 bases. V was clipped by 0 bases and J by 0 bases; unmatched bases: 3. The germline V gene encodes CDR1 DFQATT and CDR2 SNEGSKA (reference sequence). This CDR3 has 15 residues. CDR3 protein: CSARDWGQSTDTQYF. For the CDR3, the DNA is TGCAGTGCTAGAGATTGGGGACAGAGCACAGATACGCAGTATTTT.

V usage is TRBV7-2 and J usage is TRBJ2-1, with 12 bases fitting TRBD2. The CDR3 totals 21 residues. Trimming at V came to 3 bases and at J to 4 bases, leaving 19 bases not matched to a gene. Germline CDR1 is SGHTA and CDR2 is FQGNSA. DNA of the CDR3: TGTGCCAGCAGCTTCATGCGGTACGGACTAGCGGGATCTTCTTCATACAATGAGCAGTTCTTC. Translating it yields CASSFMRYGLAGSSSYNEQFF.

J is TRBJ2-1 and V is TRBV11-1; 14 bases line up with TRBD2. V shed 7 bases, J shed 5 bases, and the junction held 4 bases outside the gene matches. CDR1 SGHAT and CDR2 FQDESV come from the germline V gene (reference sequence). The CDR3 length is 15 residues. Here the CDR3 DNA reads TGTGCCAGCAATTCGGGACTAGCGGGGGACAATGAGCAGTTCTTC. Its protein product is CASNSGLAGDNEQFF.

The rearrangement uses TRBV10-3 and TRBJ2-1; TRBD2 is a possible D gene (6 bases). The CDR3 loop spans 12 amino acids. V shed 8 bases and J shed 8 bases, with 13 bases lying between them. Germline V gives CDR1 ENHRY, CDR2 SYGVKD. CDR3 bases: TGTGCCATCGCCAGGGAGGTTGATGAGCAGTTCTTC. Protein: CAIAREVDEQFF.

For the CDR3, the DNA is TGCAGTGCTTCCGGGGACGTAGTATCCTACGAGCAGTACTTC. This codes for CSASGDVVSYEQYF. The chain recombines TRBV20-1 with TRBJ2-7; possibly TRBD1 or TRBD2 for D (5 bases each). Trimming stripped 5 bases from V and 1 base from J, with 15 bases between. The germline V gene encodes CDR1 DFQATT and CDR2 SNEGSKA (reference sequence). The CDR3 is made up of 14 amino acids.

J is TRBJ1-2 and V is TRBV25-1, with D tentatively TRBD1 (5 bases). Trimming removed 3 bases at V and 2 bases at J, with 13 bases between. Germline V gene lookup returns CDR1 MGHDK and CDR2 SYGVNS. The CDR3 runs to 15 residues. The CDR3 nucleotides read TGTGCCAGCAGTGAGCGGCCGGGACCCAACTATGGCTACACCTTC. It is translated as CASSERPGPNYGYTF.

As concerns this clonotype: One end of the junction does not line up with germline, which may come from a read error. DNA of the CDR3: TGCGCCAGCAGCCAAGGTCTGGGGGCAGATACGCAGTATTTT. It translates to CASSQGLGADTQYF. This sequence joins TRBV7-2 and TRBJ2-3, with D perhaps given as TRBD1 or TRBD2 (5 bases each). In germline, CDR1 is SGHTA, CDR2 FQGNSA. The CDR3 is 14 amino acids.

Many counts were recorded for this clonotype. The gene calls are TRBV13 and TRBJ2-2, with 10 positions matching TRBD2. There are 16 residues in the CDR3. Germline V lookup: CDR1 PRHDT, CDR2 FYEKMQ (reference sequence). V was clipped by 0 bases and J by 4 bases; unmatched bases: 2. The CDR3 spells CASSLGLAGSTGELFF. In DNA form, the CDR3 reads TGTGCCAGCAGCTTAGGACTAGCGGGAAGCACCGGGGAGCTGTTTTTT.

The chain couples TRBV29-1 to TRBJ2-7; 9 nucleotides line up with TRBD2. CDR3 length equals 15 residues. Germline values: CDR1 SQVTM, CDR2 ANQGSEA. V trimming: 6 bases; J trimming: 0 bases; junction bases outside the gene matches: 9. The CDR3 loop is CSVALRLADSYEQYF. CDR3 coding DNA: TGCAGCGTCGCGCTGCGACTAGCGGACTCCTACGAGCAGTACTTC.

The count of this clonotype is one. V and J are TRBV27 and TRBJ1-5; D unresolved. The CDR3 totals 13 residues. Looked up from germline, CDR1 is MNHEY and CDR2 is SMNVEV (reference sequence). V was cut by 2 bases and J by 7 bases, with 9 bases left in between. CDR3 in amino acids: CASSLRGSQPQHF. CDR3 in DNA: TGTGCCAGCAGTTTACGGGGAAGCCAGCCCCAGCATTTT.

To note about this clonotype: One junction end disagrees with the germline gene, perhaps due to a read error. CDR3 nucleotide sequence: TGTGCCAGCAGTGACTCGGAGCATTCACCCCCCCACTTT. Translated: CASSDSEHSPPHF. The chain couples TRBV6-4 to TRBJ1-6; D remains unclear. CDR3 length: 13 amino acids. Germline V gene data show CDR1 as MRHNA and CDR2 as SNTAGT.

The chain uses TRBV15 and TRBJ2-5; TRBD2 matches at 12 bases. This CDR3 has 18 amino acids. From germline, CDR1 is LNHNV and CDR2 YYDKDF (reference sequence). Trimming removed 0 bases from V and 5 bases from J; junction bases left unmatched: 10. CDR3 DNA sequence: TGTGCCACCAGCAGAGATTATAGGACTAGCGGGGATAGGGAGACCCAGTACTTC. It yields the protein CATSRDYRTSGDRETQYF.